Each of the 9 T cell receptor beta chains below was sequenced from the same sample in a study of blood T cell repertoires in COVID-19. Libraries were prepared by immunoSEQ multiplex PCR; TCRdb keeps only in-frame clonotypes and omits some of them. This repertoire shows about 270,000 clones, around 90% found once; its top ten account for approximately 2.6%. The specimen was peripheral blood. The receptor set was obtained from a person between 18 and 35 years old with COVID-19, enrolled during active disease.

A few counts support this clone. V gene TRBV3-1 (or the pseudogene TRBV3-2) combines with J gene TRBJ2-7; the match to TRBD2 covers 12 bases. V dropped 0 bases and J dropped 6; count of bases not matched to a gene: 6. Germline V gene data show CDR1 as LGHDT and CDR2 as YNNKEL (reference sequence). The CDR3 extends over 16 amino acids. The CDR3 DNA is TGTGCCAGCAGCCAAGATCGACTAGCGGGAGCTTCCGAGCAGTACTTC. Translating gives CASSQDRLAGASEQYF.

The chain uses TRBV2 and TRBJ1-5; perhaps TRBD1 as D (6 bases). The CDR3 consists of 12 residues. Germline V gene sequence: CDR1 SNHLY, CDR2 FYNNEI. V dropped 5 bases and J dropped 12 bases, with 14 bases sitting between them. In DNA, the CDR3 is TGTGCCAGCAGTCCTCAGGGGCCTAGCCAGCATTTT. Its translation is CASSPQGPSQHF.

The chain joins TRBV3-1 (or the pseudogene TRBV3-2) to TRBJ1-5; unclear D gene. CDR1 and CDR2 from the germline V gene are LGHDT and YNNKEL (reference sequence). The V and J ends lost 2 bases and 8 bases respectively, with 10 bases between them. The CDR3 covers 13 residues. The CDR3 here is CASSQTIAEPQHF. The CDR3, as DNA: TGTGCCAGCAGCCAAACTATCGCAGAGCCCCAGCATTTT.

This rearrangement joins TRBV7-8 to TRBJ1-5; 7 nucleotides agree with TRBD1. CDR1 is SGHVS and CDR2 is FQNEAQ in the germline V gene. This CDR3 is 14 amino acids long. V trimming: 5 bases; J trimming: 7 bases; junction bases outside the gene matches: 8. The CDR3 loop reads CASSPDRAEQPQHF. The CDR3 DNA sequence: TGTGCCAGCAGCCCCGACAGGGCGGAACAGCCCCAGCATTTT.

This rearrangement joins TRBV12-2 to TRBJ2-7; TRBD2, the table's D call, was not compared with the DNA. TRBV12-2 is recorded as a pseudogene. The CDR3 is 18 amino acids. The CDR3 DNA reads as TGTGCAAGTCGGCCTCTAGCGGGAGGGGAATGGTACGGGGGCGAGCAGTACTTC. Its protein is CASRPLAGGEWYGGEQYF.

The rearrangement uses TRBV3-1 (or the pseudogene TRBV3-2) and TRBJ2-3; tentatively, D is TRBD2 (6 bases). The CDR3 has 15 amino acids. Germline lookup yields CDR1 LGHDT and CDR2 YNNKEL (reference sequence). V was shortened by 5 bases and J by 3 bases, with 15 bases between the two germline ends. The CDR3 protein is CASSAGLQPTDTQYF. CDR3 sequence (DNA): TGTGCCAGCAGCGCGGGACTTCAACCTACAGATACGCAGTATTTT.

The chain employs TRBV27 and TRBJ2-1; D gene unclear. Trimming left V 2 bases short and J 0 bases short, with 5 bases between. The CDR3 totals 14 residues. Germline assignment: CDR1 MNHEY and CDR2 SMNVEV (reference sequence). As DNA, the CDR3 is TGTGCCAGCAGTTTACTAAGCTCCTACAATGAGCAGTTCTTC. Its protein is CASSLLSSYNEQFF.

This chain uses TRBV3-1 (or the pseudogene TRBV3-2) with TRBJ2-1; TRBD1 agrees at 10 bases. With 3 bases clipped from V and 6 bases from J, the junction kept 5 bases outside the gene matches. Germline V gene data show CDR1 as LGHDT and CDR2 as YNNKEL (reference sequence). CDR3 size: 15 residues. The CDR3 DNA follows: TGTGCCAGCAGCCACCGGGACAGGGGCTCCAATGAGCAGTTCTTC. It translates to CASSHRDRGSNEQFF.

The chain links TRBV15 to TRBJ2-7; 7 nucleotides agree with TRBD2. CDR1 and CDR2 (germline): LNHNV, YYDKDF (reference sequence). The ends lost 6 bases at V and 0 bases at J; junction bases unmatched: 5. This CDR3 region has 14 residues. The CDR3 here is CATSRGGSSYEQYF. CDR3 nucleotide sequence: TGTGCCACCAGTCGTGGCGGGAGCTCCTACGAGCAGTACTTC.